A single sample gave rise to the 13 T cell receptor beta chains below, sequenced in a study of cytomegalovirus exposure and HLA in healthy donors. PCR amplification relied on 60 Vbeta primers (plus 13 Jbeta primers). Libraries were prepared by immunoSEQ multiplex PCR; TCRdb keeps only in-frame clonotypes and omits some of them. This sample has 200,000 to 250,000 clones, with 70% to 85% found just once. Material: PBMCs. The receptors stem from a woman in her forties in good health and CMV-seronegative.

CDR3 in DNA: TGTGCCAGCAGTTTAGTTGCTAACACTGAAGCTTTCTTT. Its protein product is CASSLVANTEAFF. The chain is built from TRBV2 and TRBJ1-1, with no clear D. V shed 5 bases and J shed 2 bases, with 9 bases lying between them. This CDR3 is 13 amino acids long. Germline lookup yields CDR1 SNHLY and CDR2 FYNNEI. The whole variable domain, filled in from reference TRBV2 and TRBJ1-1, reads EPEVTQTPSHQVTQMGQEVILRCVPISNHLYFYWYRQILGQKVEFLVSFYNNEISEKSEIFDDQFSVERPDGSNFTLKIRSTKLEDSAMYFCASSLVANTEAFFGQGTRLTVV.

The rearrangement links TRBV6-6 to TRBJ1-1; D is undetermined. V was clipped by 3 bases and J by 3 bases, with 5 bases between them. Germline lookup yields CDR1 MNHNY and CDR2 SVGAGI (reference sequence). The CDR3 is 12 residues long. CDR3 in amino acids: CASSYEHTEAFF. CDR3 bases: TGTGCCAGCAGTTATGAGCACACTGAAGCTTTCTTT.

The chain couples TRBV9 to TRBJ2-2; 7 bases map to TRBD2. The length of the CDR3 is 16 residues. J gave up 8 bases and V 0 bases, and 10 bases lay outside the gene matches. Germline V lookup: CDR1 SGDLS, CDR2 YYNGEE. The CDR3 coding sequence is TGTGCCAGCAGCGTAGCTGAAAGCGGGGTACAGGGGGAGCTGTTTTTT. Its protein product is CASSVAESGVQGELFF.

The chain couples TRBV11-2 to TRBJ1-1, with 7 bases that match TRBD1. CDR1 is SGHAT, CDR2 FQNNGV, per germline. The V segment lost 4 bases and the J segment 6 bases; nucleotides outside the gene matches: 8. The length of the CDR3 is 14 residues. The CDR3 region has the DNA TGTGCCAGCAGCTGGAACAGGGGCGGGTCTGAAGCTTTCTTT. As protein: CASSWNRGGSEAFF.

The V gene is TRBV28, the J gene TRBJ2-3, with 9 bases fitting TRBD2. Germline lookup yields CDR1 MDHEN and CDR2 SYDVKM. Trimming took 6 bases from V and 6 from J; bases not matched to a gene: 13. The CDR3 totals 16 residues. In DNA form, the CDR3 reads TGTGCCAGCAGGAGTTTTGGCGGGGGGGCCTGGGATACGCAGTATTTT. Protein sequence: CASRSFGGGAWDTQYF.

The rearrangement links TRBV15 to TRBJ2-7; unclear D gene. The V end lost 8 bases, the J end lost 1 base, and 12 bases lay between the germline ends. From germline, CDR1 is LNHNV and CDR2 YYDKDF (reference sequence). CDR3 size: 13 residues. The CDR3 DNA sequence: TGTGCCACCGGTCTTCGGAGTTCCTACGAGCAGTACTTC. Translated, it gives CATGLRSSYEQYF.

On this clone itself: Compared with germline, one end of the junction differs, possibly owing to a read error. The V and J genes are TRBV18 and TRBJ1-2; TRBD1 aligns across 8 bases. The germline V gene has CDR1 KGHSH and CDR2 LQKENI. This CDR3 spans 14 amino acids. The CDR3 reads CASSPSDRANGYPF. CDR3 DNA sequence: TGTGCCAGCTCACCTTCGGACAGGGCTAATGGCTACCCCTTC.

This clone has only a few counts. The chain combines TRBV7-8 with TRBJ2-7; D gene unclear. Germline-derived CDR1 and CDR2 are SGHVS and FQNEAQ. Trimming pared 0 bases from V and 6 bases from J, leaving 9 bases between. The CDR3 covers 13 residues. The CDR3 protein is CASSLAGSGEQYF. CDR3 in DNA: TGTGCCAGCAGCTTAGCTGGTTCCGGCGAGCAGTACTTC.

Regarding this clone: A junction boundary mismatches the germline segment, possibly from a read error. This chain uses TRBV7-9 with TRBJ1-4, with D possibly being TRBD1 (5 bases). Germline CDR1 reads SEHNR; CDR2 reads FQNEAQ (reference sequence). The CDR3 consists of 13 residues. The CDR3 sequence: CAGSPRQYEKLFF. CDR3 sequence (DNA): TGTGCCGGCAGCCCCAGACAGTATGAAAAACTGTTTTTT.

The chain joins TRBV7-9 to TRBJ2-7; 9 bases match TRBD1. The V and J ends lost 3 bases and 2 bases, in that order; junction bases with no gene match: 17. Germline values: CDR1 SEHNR, CDR2 FQNEAQ (reference sequence). The CDR3 runs to 19 residues. The CDR3 region has the DNA TGTGCCAGCAGCTTTGGACCGGGACAGGGACGGCTTAGGACCTACGAGCAGTACTTC. This gives the protein CASSFGPGQGRLRTYEQYF.

This clone occurred a few times. This chain links TRBV30 with TRBJ1-5; 7 nucleotides match TRBD1. CDR1 is GTSNPN, CDR2 SVGIG, per germline (reference sequence). With 2 bases clipped from V and 5 bases from J, the junction kept 3 bases outside the gene matches. The CDR3 totals 13 residues. The CDR3 DNA follows: TGTGCCTGGAGTAAAGACAGGGATCAGCCCCAGCATTTT. It yields the protein CAWSKDRDQPQHF.

The chain combines TRBV27 with TRBJ2-3; weak D call: TRBD2 (7 bases). In germline, CDR1 is MNHEY, CDR2 SMNVEV (reference sequence). CDR3 length: 16 amino acids. Trimming cost V 8 bases and J 2 bases, with 20 bases left between them. The CDR3: CASAREGGGHTDTQYF. CDR3 DNA sequence: TGTGCCAGCGCCCGCGAGGGGGGGGGACACACAGATACGCAGTATTTT.

The chain joins TRBV11-1 to TRBJ1-5; 8 bases line up with TRBD1. The CDR3 runs 15 residues. The trim removed 4 bases at V and 4 bases at J, leaving 6 bases unmatched. The germline V gene has CDR1 SGHAT and CDR2 FQDESV (reference sequence). As DNA, the CDR3 is TGTGCCAGCAGCTCAGACAGGGGCGCTAATCAGCCCCAGCATTTT. Translated: CASSSDRGANQPQHF.